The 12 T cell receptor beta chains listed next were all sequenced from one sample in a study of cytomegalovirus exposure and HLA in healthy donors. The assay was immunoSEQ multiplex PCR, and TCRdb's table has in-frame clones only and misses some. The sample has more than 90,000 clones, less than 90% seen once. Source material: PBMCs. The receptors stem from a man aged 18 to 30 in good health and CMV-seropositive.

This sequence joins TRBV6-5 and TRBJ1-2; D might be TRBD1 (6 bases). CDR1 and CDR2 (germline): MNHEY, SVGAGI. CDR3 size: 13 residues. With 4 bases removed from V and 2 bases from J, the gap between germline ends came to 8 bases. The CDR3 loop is CASSSGQNYGYTF. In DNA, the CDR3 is TGTGCCAGCAGTTCGGGACAAAACTATGGCTACACCTTC.

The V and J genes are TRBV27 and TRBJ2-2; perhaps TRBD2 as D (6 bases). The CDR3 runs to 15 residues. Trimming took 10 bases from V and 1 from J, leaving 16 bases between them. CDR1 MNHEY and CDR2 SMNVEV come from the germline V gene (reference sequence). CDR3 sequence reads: CATRLGTGNTGELFF. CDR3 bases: TGTGCCACCAGACTCGGGACTGGGAACACCGGGGAGCTGTTTTTT.

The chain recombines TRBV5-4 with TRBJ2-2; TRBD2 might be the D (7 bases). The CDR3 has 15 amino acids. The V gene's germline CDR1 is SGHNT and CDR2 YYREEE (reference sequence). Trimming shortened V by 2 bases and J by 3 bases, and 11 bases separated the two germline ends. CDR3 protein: CASSFGGPYTGELFF. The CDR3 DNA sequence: TGTGCCAGCAGCTTCGGGGGGCCCTACACCGGGGAGCTGTTTTTT.

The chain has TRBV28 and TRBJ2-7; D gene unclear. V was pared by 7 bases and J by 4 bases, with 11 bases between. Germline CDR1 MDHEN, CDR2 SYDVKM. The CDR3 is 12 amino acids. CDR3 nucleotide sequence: TGTGCCAGCAAATTTGCCGGGTACGAGCAGTACTTC. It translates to CASKFAGYEQYF.

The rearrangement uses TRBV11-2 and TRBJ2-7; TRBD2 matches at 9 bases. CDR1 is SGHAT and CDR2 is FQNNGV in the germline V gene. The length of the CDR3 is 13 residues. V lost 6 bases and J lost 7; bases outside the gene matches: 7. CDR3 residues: CASRLAGGREQYF. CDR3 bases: TGTGCCAGCAGGCTGGCGGGGGGGCGAGAGCAGTACTTC.

CDR3 in amino acids: CASRERYSPLHF. The CDR3 region has the DNA TGTGCCAGCAGAGAGAGATATTCACCCCTCCACTTT. The chain joins TRBV6-5 to TRBJ1-6; unclear D gene. CDR3 size: 12 residues. Germline loops: CDR1 MNHEY, CDR2 SVGAGI. V lost 6 bases and J 8 bases, leaving 8 bases between the germline ends.

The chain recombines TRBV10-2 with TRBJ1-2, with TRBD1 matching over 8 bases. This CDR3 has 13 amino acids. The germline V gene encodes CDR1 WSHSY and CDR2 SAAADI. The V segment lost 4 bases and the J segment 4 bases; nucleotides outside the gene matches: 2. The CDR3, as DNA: TGCGCCAGCAGTGCCGGGACAGGCTATGGCTACACCTTC. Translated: CASSAGTGYGYTF.

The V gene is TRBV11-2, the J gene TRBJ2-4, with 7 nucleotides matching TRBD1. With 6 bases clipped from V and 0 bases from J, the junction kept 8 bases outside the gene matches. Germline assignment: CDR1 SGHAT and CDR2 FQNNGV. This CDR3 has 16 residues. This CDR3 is CASRSLGGEAKNIQYF. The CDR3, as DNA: TGTGCCAGCAGGTCCCTAGGGGGCGAAGCCAAAAACATTCAGTACTTC.

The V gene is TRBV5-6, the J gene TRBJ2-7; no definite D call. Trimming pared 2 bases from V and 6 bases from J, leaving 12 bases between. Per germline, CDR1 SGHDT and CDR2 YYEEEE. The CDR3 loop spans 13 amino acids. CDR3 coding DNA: TGTGCCAGCAGCTTTCAGGTCGTGGGCGAGCAGTACTTC. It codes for CASSFQVVGEQYF.

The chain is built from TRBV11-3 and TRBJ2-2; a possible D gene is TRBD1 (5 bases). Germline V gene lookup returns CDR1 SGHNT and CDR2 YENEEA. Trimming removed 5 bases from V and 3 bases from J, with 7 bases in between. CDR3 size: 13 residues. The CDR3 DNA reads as TGTGCCAGCAGCAGGGGCGACACCGGGGAGCTGTTTTTT. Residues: CASSRGDTGELFF.

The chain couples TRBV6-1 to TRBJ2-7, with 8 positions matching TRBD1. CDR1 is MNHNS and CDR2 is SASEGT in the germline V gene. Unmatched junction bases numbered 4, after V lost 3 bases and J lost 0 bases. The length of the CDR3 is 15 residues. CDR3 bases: TGTGCCAGCAGTGAGGCCACAGGGGGCTCCTACGAGCAGTACTTC. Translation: CASSEATGGSYEQYF.

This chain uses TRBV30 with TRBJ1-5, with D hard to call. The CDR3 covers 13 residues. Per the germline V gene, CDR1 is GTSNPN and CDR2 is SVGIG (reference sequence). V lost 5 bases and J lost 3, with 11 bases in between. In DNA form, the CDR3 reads TGTGCCTGGGGGAGGGTTGACAATCAGCCCCAGCATTTT. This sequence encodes CAWGRVDNQPQHF.